The 9 T cell receptor beta chains below all came from one sample that was sequenced in a study of T cells in Graves' hyperthyroidism and ophthalmopathy. Using RNA transcripts as the source, TCR beta CDR3 regions were amplified. First-round RT-PCR of the TCR CDR3 relied on the HTBI primer set. MiXCR, run by TCRdb on the multiplex PCR reads, gives a single entry per CDR3 protein. The sample holds over 700,000 distinct CDR3 sequences, 35% to 45% seen once. Sequenced material: blood. Source of these receptors: a man aged 18 to 29 with Graves' hyperthyroidism.

The V call is TRBV5-1, the J call TRBJ1-1; D is unresolved. The germline V gene has CDR1 SGHRS and CDR2 YFSETQ. Trimming stripped 4 bases from V and 7 bases from J, with 17 bases between. This CDR3 contains 14 residues. The CDR3 nucleotides are TGCGCCAGCAGCCCCGTGCCTCAGGAGGTTGAAGCTTTCTTT. Its protein is CASSPVPQEVEAFF.

In this sample, this clonotype turned up many times. The chain combines TRBV7-2 with TRBJ1-3; D remains ambiguous. The germline V gene encodes CDR1 SGHTA and CDR2 FQGNSA. V gave up 1 base and J gave up 3 bases, with 10 bases separating them. CDR3 length equals 15 residues. The CDR3: CASSLGAGYGNTIYF. The DNA of the CDR3 is TGTGCCAGCAGCTTAGGGGCGGGATATGGAAACACCATATATTTT.

In this sample, this clonotype turned up many times. V gene TRBV10-3 combines with J gene TRBJ2-5; TRBD2 is a possible D gene (5 bases). This CDR3 comprises 13 residues. Germline V CDR1 and CDR2: ENHRY, SYGVKD. The ends were cut back, 5 bases at V and 4 bases at J, with 11 bases in the middle. CDR3 sequence reads: CAISPRAGETQYF. The CDR3 bases are TGTGCCATCAGTCCAAGGGCGGGAGAGACCCAGTACTTC.

This rearrangement joins TRBV19 to TRBJ2-5, with 7 bases fitting TRBD2. Germline V gene sequence: CDR1 LNHDA, CDR2 SQIVND (reference sequence). The CDR3 covers 15 residues. Trimming removed 9 bases from V and 1 base from J; junction bases left unmatched: 11. The CDR3 bases are TGTGCCAGCAGTTTGGCTAGCGGAATCCAAGAGACCCAGTACTTC. Translating gives CASSLASGIQETQYF.

The genes are TRBV19 and TRBJ1-2, with D unclear. V lost 3 bases and J lost 2, with 7 bases in between. CDR1 is LNHDA, CDR2 SQIVND, per germline (reference sequence). The CDR3 runs to 13 residues. CDR3 sequence (DNA): TGTGCCAGTAGTATGTCTTTAAACTATGGCTACACCTTC. Its translation: CASSMSLNYGYTF. The entire variable domain, with the rest obtained from reference TRBV19 and TRBJ1-2, is as follows: DGGITQSPKYLFRKEGQNVTLSCEQNLNHDAMYWYRQDPGQGLRLIYYSQIVNDFQKGDIAEGYSVSREKKESFPLTVTSAQKNPTAFYLCASSMSLNYGYTFGSGTRLTVV.

This clonotype was seen repeatedly, ten times or more. The CDR3 spells CAISEGGVTEAFF. The CDR3 DNA sequence: TGTGCCATCAGTGAGGGGGGGGTCACTGAAGCTTTCTTT. The V call is TRBV10-3, the J call TRBJ1-1, with D possibly TRBD1 on 5 matching bases. The CDR3 covers 13 residues. Between the trimmed V and J ends, which lost 2 bases and 4 bases, there was a span of 8 bases. The germline V gene has CDR1 ENHRY and CDR2 SYGVKD.

This clonotype has a single count. The chain employs TRBV7-8 and TRBJ1-2; TRBD1 is a possible D gene (6 bases). The V gene's germline CDR1 is SGHVS and CDR2 FQNEAQ. The CDR3 sequence is 13 residues long. V lost 1 base, J lost 8 bases, and 11 bases lay in between. The CDR3, as DNA: TGTGCCAGCAGCTTAGGTTCAGGGGAAGGCTACACCTTC. It specifies CASSLGSGEGYTF.

The chain uses TRBV9 and TRBJ1-4; D is undetermined. CDR1 is SGDLS and CDR2 is YYNGEE in the germline V gene. V was cut by 0 bases and J by 2 bases, with 8 bases left in between. The CDR3 runs 15 residues. CDR3 coding DNA: TGTGCCAGCAGCGTAGTGGGATCCACTAATGAAAAACTGTTTTTT. Translation: CASSVVGSTNEKLFF.

The chain uses TRBV9 and TRBJ1-5; D is possibly TRBD1 (5 bases). V gave up 2 bases and J gave up 3 bases, with 12 bases separating them. Germline assignment: CDR1 SGDLS and CDR2 YYNGEE. This CDR3 comprises 15 residues. The CDR3 protein is CASSVRVGNNQPQHF. CDR3 DNA sequence: TGTGCCAGCAGCGTCAGGGTAGGGAACAATCAGCCCCAGCATTTT. Complete variable domain (other parts from reference TRBV9 and TRBJ1-5): DSGVTQTPKHLITATGQRVTLRCSPRSGDLSVYWYQQSLDQGLQFLIQYYNGEERAKGNILERFSAQQFPDLHSELNLSSLELGDSALYFCASSVRVGNNQPQHFGDGTRLSIL.